A selection of T cell receptor beta chains follows, all from one sample in a study of T cell responses to AZD1222 COVID-19 vaccine. Method: immunoSEQ multiplex PCR; TCRdb's copy keeps in-frame clones and lacks some. The table includes about 140,000 clones, 75% to 90% detected once. This material consisted of peripheral blood, taken on day 0 of AZD1222 vaccination. The receptors were sampled from an adult in good health. The CDR3 runs from the conserved cysteine through the conserved F or W. The order of the fields is V gene, clone size, CDR3 protein. Clone size is shown for a subset of rows, as once, few, many or a class of expanded clone.

V gene: TRBV6-5; clone size: .; CDR3 protein: CASSPWDRREAFF
V gene: TRBV7-3; clone size: .; CDR3 protein: CASSLTGRGPNEKLFF
V gene: TRBV27; clone size: .; CDR3 protein: CASSLLTSGNPVSGEQFF
V gene: TRBV27; clone size: once; CDR3 protein: CASRPTWASPQHF
V gene: TRBV18; clone size: .; CDR3 protein: CASSFDGSQPQHF
V gene: TRBV30; clone size: once; CDR3 protein: CAWSKGTGTAGEKLFF
V gene: TRBV25-1; clone size: .; CDR3 protein: CASSLGGTGNYGYTF
V gene: TRBV5-1; clone size: few; CDR3 protein: CASSPRRGSERTGELFF
V gene: TRBV7-9; clone size: .; CDR3 protein: CASSLQLGSTNEKLFF
V gene: TRBV18; clone size: .; CDR3 protein: CASSGQEGQPQHF
V gene: TRBV24-1; clone size: .; CDR3 protein: CATSDPPAGEQFF
V gene: TRBV5-5; clone size: .; CDR3 protein: CASSPWTGTYEQYF
V gene: TRBV7-9; clone size: .; CDR3 protein: CASSQGAVNQPQHF
V gene: TRBV4-1; clone size: .; CDR3 protein: CASSQEVPSGTRYEQYF
V gene: TRBV18; clone size: .; CDR3 protein: CASSPDRSEQYF
V gene: TRBV18; clone size: .; CDR3 protein: CASSPQSGTRAYEQYF
V gene: TRBV6-4; clone size: .; CDR3 protein: CASSVGPGNTIYF
V gene: TRBV20-1; clone size: .; CDR3 protein: CSARDLLPPYF
V gene: TRBV3-1/TRBV3-2; clone size: .; CDR3 protein: CASSLLSYEQYF
V gene: TRBV27; clone size: .; CDR3 protein: CASAMRGRADTQYF
V gene: TRBV28; clone size: .; CDR3 protein: CASRTPGHSNQPQHF
V gene: TRBV19; clone size: .; CDR3 protein: CASRIWHGAGHEQYF
V gene: TRBV7-7; clone size: .; CDR3 protein: CASSWGLAGLNEQFF
V gene: TRBV3-1/TRBV3-2; clone size: few; CDR3 protein: CASSQGLAGLGFYEQYF
V gene: TRBV2; clone size: .; CDR3 protein: CASERTGMAEAFF
V gene: TRBV13; clone size: .; CDR3 protein: CASSLGRTDTQYF
V gene: TRBV5-1; clone size: .; CDR3 protein: CASSLEPTGEAFF
V gene: TRBV19; clone size: .; CDR3 protein: CASSIASTGLAGDNEQFF
V gene: TRBV5-4; clone size: .; CDR3 protein: CASGRAPHQPQHF
V gene: TRBV3-1/TRBV3-2; clone size: .; CDR3 protein: CASSQDPQGTNEQFF
V gene: TRBV6-5; clone size: .; CDR3 protein: CASSPQGNTIYF
V gene: TRBV7-6; clone size: .; CDR3 protein: CASSLGAGRNTEAFF
V gene: TRBV19; clone size: .; CDR3 protein: CATGLTGGYQPQHF
V gene: TRBV6-2/TRBV6-3; clone size: .; CDR3 protein: CASSYTESYGYTF
V gene: TRBV11-2; clone size: .; CDR3 protein: CASSPVTGRQGGTGELFF
V gene: TRBV3-1/TRBV3-2; clone size: .; CDR3 protein: CASSLSLAGADTDTQYF
V gene: TRBV5-1; clone size: .; CDR3 protein: CASSPPDREKLFF
V gene: TRBV28; clone size: .; CDR3 protein: CASSETTGANYGYTF
V gene: TRBV5-1; clone size: .; CDR3 protein: CASGFYSVTDSPLHF
V gene: TRBV19; clone size: .; CDR3 protein: CASSIVWASNTEAFF
V gene: TRBV4-1; clone size: .; CDR3 protein: CASSQVLGRGYGYTF
V gene: TRBV5-1; clone size: .; CDR3 protein: CASSLGAVSAYNSPLHF
V gene: TRBV4-2; clone size: .; CDR3 protein: CASSRAVNTEAFF
V gene: TRBV5-1; clone size: few; CDR3 protein: CASSSGIHGYTF
V gene: TRBV6-5; clone size: .; CDR3 protein: CASTVDRGSNYGYTF
V gene: TRBV6-1; clone size: once; CDR3 protein: CASSERGAIEPQHF